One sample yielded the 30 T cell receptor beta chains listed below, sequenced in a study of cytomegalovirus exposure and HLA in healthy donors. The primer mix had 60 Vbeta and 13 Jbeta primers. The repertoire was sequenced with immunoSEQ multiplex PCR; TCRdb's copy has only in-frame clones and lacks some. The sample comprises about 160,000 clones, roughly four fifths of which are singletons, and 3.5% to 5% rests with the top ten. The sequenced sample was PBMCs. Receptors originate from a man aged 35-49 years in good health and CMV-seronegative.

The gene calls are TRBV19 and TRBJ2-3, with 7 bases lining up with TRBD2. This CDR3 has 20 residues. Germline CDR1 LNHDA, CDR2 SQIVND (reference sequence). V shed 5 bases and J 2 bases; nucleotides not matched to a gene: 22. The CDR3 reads CASSDWGGSPHFVDTDTQYF. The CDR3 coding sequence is TGTGCCAGTAGTGATTGGGGGGGGTCTCCCCATTTCGTCGACACAGATACGCAGTATTTT.

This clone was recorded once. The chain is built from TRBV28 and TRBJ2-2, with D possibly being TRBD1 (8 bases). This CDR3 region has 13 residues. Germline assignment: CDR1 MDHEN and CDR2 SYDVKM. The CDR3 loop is CAIQGGITGELFF. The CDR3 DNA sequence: TGTGCTATACAGGGGGGGATAACCGGGGAGCTGTTTTTT.

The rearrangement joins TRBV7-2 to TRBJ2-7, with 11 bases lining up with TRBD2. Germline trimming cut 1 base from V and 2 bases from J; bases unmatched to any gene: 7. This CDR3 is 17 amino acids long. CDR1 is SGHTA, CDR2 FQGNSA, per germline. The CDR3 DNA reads TGTGCCAGCAGCTTAGTTTCGTCGACTAGCGGGGCCTACGAGCAGTACTTC. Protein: CASSLVSSTSGAYEQYF.

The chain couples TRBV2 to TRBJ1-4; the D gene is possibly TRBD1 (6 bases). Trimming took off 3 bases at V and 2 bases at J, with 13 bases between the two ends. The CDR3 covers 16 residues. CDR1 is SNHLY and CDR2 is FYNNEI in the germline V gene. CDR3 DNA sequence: TGTGCCAGCAGTGATTGGCAGGGGAAGACTAATGAAAAACTGTTTTTT. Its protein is CASSDWQGKTNEKLFF.

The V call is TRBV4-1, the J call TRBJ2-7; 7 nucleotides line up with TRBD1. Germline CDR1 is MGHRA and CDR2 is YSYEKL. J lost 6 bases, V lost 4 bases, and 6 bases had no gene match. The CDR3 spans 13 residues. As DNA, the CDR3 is TGCGCCAGCAGCCCTACAGGGGCTGTCGAGCAGTACTTC. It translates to CASSPTGAVEQYF.

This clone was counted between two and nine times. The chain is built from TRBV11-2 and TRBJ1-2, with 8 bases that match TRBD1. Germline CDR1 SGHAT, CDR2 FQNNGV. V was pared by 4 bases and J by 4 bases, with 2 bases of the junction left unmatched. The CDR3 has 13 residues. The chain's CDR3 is CASSSGQGYGYTF. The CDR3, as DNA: TGTGCCAGCAGCTCAGGACAGGGCTATGGCTACACCTTC.

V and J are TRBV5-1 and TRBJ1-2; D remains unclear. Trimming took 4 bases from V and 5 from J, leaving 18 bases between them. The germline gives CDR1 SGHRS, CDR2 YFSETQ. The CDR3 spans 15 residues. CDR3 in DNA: TGCGCCAGCAGCCCCCTGGCGGGCAGTACTTATGGCTACACCTTC. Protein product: CASSPLAGSTYGYTF.

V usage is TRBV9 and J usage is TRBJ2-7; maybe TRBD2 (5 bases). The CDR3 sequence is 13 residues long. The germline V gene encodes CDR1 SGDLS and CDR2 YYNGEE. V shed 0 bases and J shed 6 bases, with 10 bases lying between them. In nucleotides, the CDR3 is TGTGCCAGCAGCGTAGCTTTAGGAGGCGAGCAGTACTTC. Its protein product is CASSVALGGEQYF.

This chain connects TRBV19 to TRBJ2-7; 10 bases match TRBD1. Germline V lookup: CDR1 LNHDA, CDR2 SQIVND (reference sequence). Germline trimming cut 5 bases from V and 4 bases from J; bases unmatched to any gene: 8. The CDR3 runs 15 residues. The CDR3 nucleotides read TGTGCCAGTAGTGCTGGGACAGGGGCGAGGTACGAGCAGTACTTC. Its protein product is CASSAGTGARYEQYF.

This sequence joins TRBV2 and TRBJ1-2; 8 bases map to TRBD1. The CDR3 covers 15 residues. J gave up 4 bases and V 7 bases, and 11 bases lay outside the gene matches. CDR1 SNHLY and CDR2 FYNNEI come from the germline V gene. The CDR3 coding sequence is TGTGCCAGCATTACCGGGACAGGATTACTCTATGGCTACACCTTC. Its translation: CASITGTGLLYGYTF.

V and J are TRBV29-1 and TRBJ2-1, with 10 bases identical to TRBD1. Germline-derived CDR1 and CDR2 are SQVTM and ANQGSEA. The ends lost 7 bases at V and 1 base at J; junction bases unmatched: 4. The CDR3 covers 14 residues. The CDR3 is CSALGQGSYNEQFF. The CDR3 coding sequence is TGCAGCGCCCTGGGACAGGGGTCCTACAATGAGCAGTTCTTC.

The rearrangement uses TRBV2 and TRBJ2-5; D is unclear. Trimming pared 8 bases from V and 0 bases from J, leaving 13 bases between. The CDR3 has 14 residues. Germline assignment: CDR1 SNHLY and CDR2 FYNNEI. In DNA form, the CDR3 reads TGTGCCAGCGGATTAGCAACTTACCAAGAGACCCAGTACTTC. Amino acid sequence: CASGLATYQETQYF.

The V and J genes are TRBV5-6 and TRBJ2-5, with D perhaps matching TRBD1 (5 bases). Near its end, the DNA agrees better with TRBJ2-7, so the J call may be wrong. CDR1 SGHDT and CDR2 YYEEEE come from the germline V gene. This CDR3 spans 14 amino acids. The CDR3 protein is CASSSPPGQNEQYF. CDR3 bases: TGTGCCAGCAGCTCCCCCCCCGGACAAAACGAGCAGTACTTC.

The CDR3 coding sequence is TGTGCCAGCAGCTTAGAAGGGACAGGTCACTATGGCTACACCTTC. Amino acids: CASSLEGTGHYGYTF. V is TRBV11-2 and J is TRBJ1-2, with 8 bases identical to TRBD1. The trim removed 0 bases at V and 3 bases at J, leaving 3 bases unmatched. The CDR3 loop spans 15 amino acids. CDR1 SGHAT and CDR2 FQNNGV come from the germline V gene.

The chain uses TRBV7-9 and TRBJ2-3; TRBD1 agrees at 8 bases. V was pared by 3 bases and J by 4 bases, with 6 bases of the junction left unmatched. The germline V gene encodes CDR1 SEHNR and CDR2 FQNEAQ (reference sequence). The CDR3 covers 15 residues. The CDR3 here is CASSFRQGLADTQYF. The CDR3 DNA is TGTGCCAGCAGCTTCCGACAGGGGTTGGCAGATACGCAGTATTTT. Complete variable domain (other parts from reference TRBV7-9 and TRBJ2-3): DTGVSQNPRHKITKRGQNVTFRCDPISEHNRLYWYRQTLGQGPEFLTYFQNEAQLEKSRLLSDRFSAERPKGSFSTLEIQRTEQGDSAMYLCASSFRQGLADTQYFGPGTRLTVL.

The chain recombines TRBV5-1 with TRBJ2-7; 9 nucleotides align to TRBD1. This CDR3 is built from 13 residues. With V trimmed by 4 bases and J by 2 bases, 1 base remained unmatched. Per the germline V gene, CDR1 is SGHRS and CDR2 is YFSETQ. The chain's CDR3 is CASSRTGAYEQYF. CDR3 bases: TGCGCCAGCAGCAGGACAGGGGCCTACGAGCAGTACTTC.

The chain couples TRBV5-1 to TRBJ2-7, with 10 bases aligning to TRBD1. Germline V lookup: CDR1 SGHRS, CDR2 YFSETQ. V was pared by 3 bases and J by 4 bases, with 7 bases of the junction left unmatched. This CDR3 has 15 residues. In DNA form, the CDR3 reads TGCGCCAGCAGCTGGGGGACAGGGGTTGGTTACGAGCAGTACTTC. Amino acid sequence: CASSWGTGVGYEQYF.

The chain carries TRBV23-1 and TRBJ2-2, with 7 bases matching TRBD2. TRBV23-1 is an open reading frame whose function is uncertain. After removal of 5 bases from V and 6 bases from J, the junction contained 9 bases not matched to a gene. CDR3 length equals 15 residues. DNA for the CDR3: TGCGCCAGCAGTAATCTCGGACTAGGGTCCGGGGAGCTGTTTTTT. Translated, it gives CASSNLGLGSGELFF.

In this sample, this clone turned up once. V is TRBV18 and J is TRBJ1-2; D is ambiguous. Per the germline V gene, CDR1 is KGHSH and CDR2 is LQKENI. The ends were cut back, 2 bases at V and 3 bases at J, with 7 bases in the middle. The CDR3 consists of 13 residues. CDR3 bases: TGTGCCAGCTCACCAGACGCGGACTATGGCTACACCTTC. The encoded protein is CASSPDADYGYTF.

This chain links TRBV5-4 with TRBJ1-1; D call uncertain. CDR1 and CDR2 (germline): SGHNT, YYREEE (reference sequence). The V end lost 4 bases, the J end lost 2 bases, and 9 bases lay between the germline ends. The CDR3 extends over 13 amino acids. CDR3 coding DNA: TGTGCCAGCAGCCTCGACTTTAACACTGAAGCTTTCTTT. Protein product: CASSLDFNTEAFF.

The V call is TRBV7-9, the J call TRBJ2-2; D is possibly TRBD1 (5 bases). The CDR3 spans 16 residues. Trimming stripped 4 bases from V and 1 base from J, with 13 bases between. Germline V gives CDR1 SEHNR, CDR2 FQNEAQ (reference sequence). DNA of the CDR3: TGTGCCAGCAGCTCAGAGGCTCAGGGGAACACCGGGGAGCTGTTTTTT. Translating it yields CASSSEAQGNTGELFF.

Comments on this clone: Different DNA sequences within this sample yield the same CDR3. The CDR3 sequence: CAWSVSYGYTF. In DNA, the CDR3 is TGTGCCTGGAGTGTTAGTTATGGCTACACCTTC. This chain uses TRBV30 with TRBJ1-2, with D uncertain. Germline CDR1 reads GTSNPN; CDR2 reads SVGIG (reference sequence). Trimming took 0 bases from V and 5 from J, leaving 4 bases between them. The CDR3 spans 11 residues.

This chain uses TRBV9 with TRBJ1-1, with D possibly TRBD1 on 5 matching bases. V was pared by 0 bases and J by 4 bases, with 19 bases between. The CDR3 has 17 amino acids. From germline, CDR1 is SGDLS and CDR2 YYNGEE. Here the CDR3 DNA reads TGTGCCAGCAGCGTAGAGCCTCCGATTCAGGGATTCACTGAAGCTTTCTTT. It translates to CASSVEPPIQGFTEAFF.

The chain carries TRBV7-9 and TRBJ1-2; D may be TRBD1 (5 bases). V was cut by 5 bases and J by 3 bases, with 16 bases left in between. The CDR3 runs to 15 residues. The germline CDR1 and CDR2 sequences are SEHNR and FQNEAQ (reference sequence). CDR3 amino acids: CASSPSTVVYYGYTF. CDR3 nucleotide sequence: TGTGCCAGCAGCCCCTCGACAGTAGTCTACTATGGCTACACCTTC. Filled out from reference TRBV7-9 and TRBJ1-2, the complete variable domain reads DTGVSQNPRHKITKRGQNVTFRCDPISEHNRLYWYRQTLGQGPEFLTYFQNEAQLEKSRLLSDRFSAERPKGSFSTLEIQRTEQGDSAMYLCASSPSTVVYYGYTFGSGTRLTVV.

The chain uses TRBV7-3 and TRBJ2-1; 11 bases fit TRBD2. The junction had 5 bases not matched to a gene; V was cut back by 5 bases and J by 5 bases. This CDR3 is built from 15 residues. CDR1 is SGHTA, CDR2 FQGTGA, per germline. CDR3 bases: TGTGCCAGCAGCCCGACTAGCGGGGCGGACAATGAGCAGTTCTTC. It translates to CASSPTSGADNEQFF.

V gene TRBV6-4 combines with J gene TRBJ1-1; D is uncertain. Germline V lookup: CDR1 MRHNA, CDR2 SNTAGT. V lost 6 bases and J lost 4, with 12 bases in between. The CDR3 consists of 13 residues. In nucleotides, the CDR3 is TGTGCCAGCAGCGAGAGGCCCCGCACTGAAGCTTTCTTT. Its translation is CASSERPRTEAFF.

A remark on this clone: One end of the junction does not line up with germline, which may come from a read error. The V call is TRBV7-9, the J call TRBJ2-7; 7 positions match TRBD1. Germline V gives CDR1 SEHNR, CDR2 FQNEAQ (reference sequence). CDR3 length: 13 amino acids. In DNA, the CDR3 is TGTTCCAGCGAGGGGGCCGGAGCCTACGAGCAGTACTTC. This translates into CSSEGAGAYEQYF. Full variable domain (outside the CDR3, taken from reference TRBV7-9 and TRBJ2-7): DTGVSQNPRHKITKRGQNVTFRCDPISEHNRLYWYRQTLGQGPEFLTYFQNEAQLEKSRLLSDRFSAERPKGSFSTLEIQRTEQGDSAMYLCSSEGAGAYEQYFGPGTRLTVT.

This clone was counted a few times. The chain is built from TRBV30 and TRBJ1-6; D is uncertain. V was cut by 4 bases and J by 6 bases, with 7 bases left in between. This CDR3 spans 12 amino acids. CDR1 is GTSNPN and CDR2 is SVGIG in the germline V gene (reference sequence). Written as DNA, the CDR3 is TGTGCCTGGAAACAGTTTAATTCACCCCTCCACTTT. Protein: CAWKQFNSPLHF.

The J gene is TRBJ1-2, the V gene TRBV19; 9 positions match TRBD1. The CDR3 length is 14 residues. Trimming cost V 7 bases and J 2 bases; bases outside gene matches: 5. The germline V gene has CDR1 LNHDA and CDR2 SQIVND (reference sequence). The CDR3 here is CASISGQGNYGYTF. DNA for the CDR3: TGTGCCAGTATTTCGGGACAGGGAAACTATGGCTACACCTTC.

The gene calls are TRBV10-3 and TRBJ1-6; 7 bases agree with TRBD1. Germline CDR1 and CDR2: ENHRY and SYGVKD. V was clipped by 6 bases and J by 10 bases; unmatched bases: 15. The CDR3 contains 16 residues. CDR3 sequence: CAIRGSLGQGGSPLHF. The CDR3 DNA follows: TGTGCCATCAGAGGAAGCCTAGGGCAGGGGGGATCACCCCTCCACTTT.